The present T cell receptor beta chain was sequenced within a study of cytomegalovirus exposure and HLA in healthy donors. As for the study in general: Findings of an earlier analysis included over 95 million unique TCR beta sequences from roughly 200 million T cells. Findings and limits, study-wide: Presence/absence analyses assumed roughly uniform sequencing depth across donors, which may not hold. Specific recognition of CMV antigens was confirmed in vitro for a few chains (all CMV-associated). Later examination showed HLA-associated TCR beta chains had greater clonal expansion than equally common others.

With respect to this clone: The antigen remains undetermined.

Primers for the PCR totalled 60 Vbeta and 13 Jbeta. Libraries were prepared by immunoSEQ multiplex PCR; TCRdb keeps only in-frame clonotypes and omits some of them. Of just over 60,000 clones in the sample, around 87% were seen once. The germline gives CDR1 GTSNPN, CDR2 SVGIG (reference sequence). The CDR3 consists of 13 residues. V was pared by 0 bases and J by 2 bases, with 5 bases between. This TCR was recovered from a man aged 18 to 29 in good health and CMV-seronegative. The V call is TRBV30, the J call TRBJ1-5, with D unclear. The sequenced material came from PBMCs. Written as DNA, the CDR3 is TGTGCCTGGAGTGTGAGGGGCAATCAGCCCCAGCATTTT. This sequence encodes CAWSVRGNQPQHF.